These 18 T cell receptor beta chains were all obtained from the same sample, sequenced in a study of identical twins. TCRdb re-called the 5' RACE reads through MiXCR, storing one row per CDR3 protein. The sample contains some 690,000 distinct CDR3 sequences, less than 25% of which appear only once. The data were also submitted as part of a second study, on T cells expressing NK-cell markers.

Sequenced sample: PBMCs. These receptors originate from a woman aged 18-29 years in good health.

This clonotype was counted between two and nine times. The V gene is TRBV12-3 or TRBV12-4, the J gene TRBJ2-6; the D is unclear. The V end lost 3 bases, the J end lost 4 bases, and 13 bases lay between the germline ends. There are 16 residues in the CDR3. The CDR3 is CASSFETWAGANVLTF. In nucleotides, the CDR3 is TGTGCCAGCAGTTTTGAGACGTGGGCCGGGGCCAACGTCCTGACTTTC.

This chain joins TRBV25-1 and TRBJ1-1; 7 nucleotides align to TRBD1. CDR1 MGHDK and CDR2 SYGVNS come from the germline V gene. J was trimmed by 4 bases and V by 10 bases; bases with no gene match: 12. The CDR3 loop spans 14 amino acids. The CDR3 sequence: CATSQGMYVTEAFF. Written as DNA, the CDR3 is TGTGCCACCTCACAGGGGATGTATGTCACTGAAGCTTTCTTT.

A few counts support this clonotype. V gene TRBV12-3 or TRBV12-4 combines with J gene TRBJ2-7; TRBD2 agrees at 9 bases. The CDR3 sequence is 16 residues long. With 5 bases clipped from V and 5 bases from J, the junction kept 13 bases outside the gene matches. CDR3 sequence: CASSPQGAGGSHEQYF. The CDR3 coding sequence is TGTGCCAGCAGTCCCCAGGGAGCGGGAGGTTCCCACGAGCAGTACTTC.

The chain has TRBV7-9 and TRBJ2-7, with D unresolved. The CDR3 is made up of 11 amino acids. Trimming took off 5 bases at V and 12 bases at J, with 14 bases between the two ends. Germline CDR1 reads SEHNR; CDR2 reads FQNEAQ (reference sequence). This CDR3 reads CASSGNPGPYF. CDR3 coding DNA: TGTGCCAGCAGCGGGAACCCAGGCCCGTACTTC. Full variable domain (remainder filled in from reference TRBV7-9 and TRBJ2-7): DTGVSQNPRHKITKRGQNVTFRCDPISEHNRLYWYRQTLGQGPEFLTYFQNEAQLEKSRLLSDRFSAERPKGSFSTLEIQRTEQGDSAMYLCASSGNPGPYFGPGTRLTVT.

The chain joins TRBV5-5 to TRBJ2-7; D is undetermined. Germline lookup yields CDR1 SGHKS and CDR2 YYEKEE (reference sequence). Between the trimmed V and J ends, which lost 1 base and 7 bases, there was a span of 9 bases. The CDR3 runs 12 residues. CDR3 nucleotide sequence: TGTGCCAGCAGCTTGAGGCACGGGGAGCAGTACTTC. It translates to CASSLRHGEQYF. Full variable domain (missing parts from reference TRBV5-5 and TRBJ2-7): DAGVTQSPTHLIKTRGQQVTLRCSPISGHKSVSWYQQVLGQGPQFIFQYYEKEERGRGNFPDRFSARQFPNYSSELNVNALLLGDSALYLCASSLRHGEQYFGPGTRLTVT.

The chain employs TRBV12-3 or TRBV12-4 and TRBJ2-5; D may be TRBD2 (5 bases). V was clipped by 5 bases and J by 5 bases, with 15 bases between them. This CDR3 is built from 14 residues. The CDR3 sequence is CASSALDSRETQYF. The CDR3 DNA sequence: TGTGCCAGCAGTGCCCTGGACTCTAGGGAGACCCAGTACTTC.

This clonotype was seen many times. CDR3 in amino acids: CSARGGARETQYF. The CDR3 DNA reads TGCAGTGCTAGAGGAGGGGCTAGAGAGACCCAGTACTTC. The genes are TRBV20-1 and TRBJ2-5, with D perhaps given as TRBD1 or TRBD2 (5 bases each). The CDR3 loop spans 13 amino acids. With 1 base removed from V and 4 bases from J, the gap between germline ends came to 10 bases. Germline assignment: CDR1 DFQATT and CDR2 SNEGSKA (reference sequence).

This clonotype has a handful of counts. The junction shows a germline mismatch at one end, possibly a read error. The chain has TRBV20-1 and TRBJ2-4; tentatively, D is TRBD1 or TRBD2 (5 bases each). Germline V gives CDR1 DFQATT, CDR2 SNEGSKA (reference sequence). The CDR3 is 13 residues long. The CDR3 coding sequence is TGCAGTGCTAGAGCGCCTGCGATGGGACGGACGAACTTC. Its translation: CSARAPAMGRTNF.

The sample holds many counts of this clonotype. V is TRBV29-1 and J is TRBJ1-1; D possibly corresponds to TRBD1 (5 bases). There are 12 residues in the CDR3. Germline V gene data show CDR1 as SQVTM and CDR2 as ANQGSEA. V lost 6 bases to trimming and J lost 8 bases, with 16 bases between them. The CDR3 DNA sequence: TGCAGCGTGATCCGGGACGGTCGAGAAGCTTTCTTT. It is translated as CSVIRDGREAFF. Full variable domain (missing parts from reference TRBV29-1 and TRBJ1-1): SAVISQKPSRDICQRGTSLTIQCQVDSQVTMMFWYRQQPGQSLTLIATANQGSEATYESGFVIDKFPISRPNLTFSTLTVSNMSPEDSSIYLCSVIRDGREAFFGQGTRLTVV.

The chain carries TRBV5-4 and TRBJ1-2; TRBD1 might be the D (5 bases). Between the trimmed V and J ends, which lost 4 bases and 1 base, there was a span of 11 bases. The CDR3 sequence is 14 residues long. Germline lookup yields CDR1 SGHNT and CDR2 YYREEE (reference sequence). The DNA for the CDR3 is TGTGCCAGCAGCGTGGTGGGACTTAACTATGGCTACACCTTC. Its translation: CASSVVGLNYGYTF.

The chain links TRBV20-1 to TRBJ1-2; D unresolved. V was shortened by 1 base and J by 8 bases, with 8 bases between the two germline ends. The CDR3 spans 11 residues. CDR1 is DFQATT and CDR2 is SNEGSKA in the germline V gene (reference sequence). The CDR3, as DNA: TGCAGTGCTAGAGGGACTGGGGGCTACACCTTC. Translated: CSARGTGGYTF.

This clonotype was seen a few times. This rearrangement joins TRBV5-6 to TRBJ1-6, with TRBD1 identical over 9 bases. From germline, CDR1 is SGHDT and CDR2 YYEEEE. This CDR3 is built from 16 residues. V dropped 0 bases and J dropped 5; count of bases not matched to a gene: 3. CDR3 residues: CASSLDRGQDNSPLHF. The DNA for the CDR3 is TGTGCCAGCAGCTTGGACAGGGGGCAGGATAATTCACCCCTCCACTTT.

This clonotype was seen ten or more times. The rearrangement uses TRBV6-5 and TRBJ2-1; 9 nucleotides agree with TRBD2. The V segment lost 0 bases and the J segment 10 bases; nucleotides outside the gene matches: 10. This CDR3 has 16 amino acids. Per germline, CDR1 MNHEY and CDR2 SVGAGI. The DNA for the CDR3 is TGTGCCAGCAGTTACTCGACGCCAGCGGGAGGCTTCGAGCAGTTCTTC. Its translation is CASSYSTPAGGFEQFF.

J is TRBJ2-1 and V is TRBV11-2; 10 bases align to TRBD2. The V gene's germline CDR1 is SGHAT and CDR2 FQNNGV. The CDR3 covers 17 residues. Trimming removed 2 bases from V and 10 bases from J; junction bases left unmatched: 14. CDR3 amino acids: CASSLSKGLASTGEQFF. CDR3 DNA sequence: TGTGCCAGCAGCTTATCCAAGGGACTAGCGTCAACGGGGGAGCAGTTCTTC.

The gene calls are TRBV11-2 and TRBJ2-7, with TRBD1 matching over 7 bases. The length of the CDR3 is 13 residues. The germline V gene has CDR1 SGHAT and CDR2 FQNNGV. After removal of 5 bases from V and 5 bases from J, the junction contained 6 bases not matched to a gene. The CDR3 is CASSPDRNDEQYF. In DNA, the CDR3 is TGTGCCAGCAGCCCGGACAGGAACGACGAGCAGTACTTC.

This chain links TRBV6-2 or TRBV6-3 with TRBJ2-5, with no clear D. This CDR3 comprises 13 residues. Germline CDR1 and CDR2: MNHEY and SVGEGT. V was pared by 3 bases and J by 5 bases, with 10 bases between. This CDR3 is CASSYIRQETQYF. Written as DNA, the CDR3 is TGTGCCAGCAGTTATATCCGCCAGGAGACCCAGTACTTC.

The chain combines TRBV20-1 with TRBJ2-1, with D perhaps TRBD2 (6 bases). Germline loops: CDR1 DFQATT, CDR2 SNEGSKA (reference sequence). The CDR3 length is 12 residues. Trimming left V 3 bases short and J 5 bases short, with 8 bases between. The CDR3 protein is CSASGSHNEQFF. The CDR3 coding sequence is TGCAGTGCTAGCGGGAGCCACAATGAGCAGTTCTTC.

The chain is built from TRBV15 and TRBJ2-2; possible D gene TRBD2, 7 bases. The CDR3 runs 15 residues. V shed 0 bases and J shed 11 bases, with 16 bases lying between them. Germline V gene lookup returns CDR1 LNHNV and CDR2 YYDKDF (reference sequence). CDR3 region: CATSREFQGRGELFF. The CDR3 DNA reads TGTGCCACCAGCAGAGAGTTCCAGGGGAGGGGAGAGCTGTTTTTT.